This T cell receptor (beta chain) comes out of a study of T-cell reconstitution after alpha-beta-depleted transplantation in children listed by TCRdb under 2016. Concerning the study at large: Using TCR repertoire profiling, the study followed T-cell immune reconstitution in a quantitative way in children after TCRalphabeta/CD19-depleted allogeneic hematopoietic cell transplantation.

Turning to this clonotype: Its antigen remains undetermined. One base away there is no much larger clone; base qualities are not given.

The CDR3 spans 16 residues, from the cysteine through the phenylalanine. Only CDR3 DNA is held: 48 bases, read in frame from base 1. V is cut back by 1 base and J by 4 bases, with 9 bases in the junction unmatched. Based on the germline V gene, the CDR1 and CDR2 sequences are SGHTA and FQGNSA. The library relied on PCR. Sequencing used an Illumina HiSeq 2500. Molecular barcoding was employed in the preparation of TCR libraries, with unique molecular identifiers being used to normalize TCRbeta repertoire quantification. Clones were called with MiXCR by TCRdb after fastp trimmed the public reads at Q25, and only in-frame beta chains were retained. Here each entry gathers all rows of one CDR3 protein and keeps the most common genes and DNA. The table for this sample lists over 200,000 distinct CDR3 sequences; under 9.5% of them were counted only once. The ten largest account for roughly 6.2% of the sample.

The rearrangement joined TRBV7-2 to TRBJ2-7; 8 middle bases align to TRBD1. Specimen: PBMCs from the stem cell graft donor, collected from the stem cell graft. This clonotype originated in a human donor who donated a stem cell graft to a child with acute lymphoblastic leukemia. Read as DNA, the sequence is TGTGCCAGCAGCTTAGTGCGACAGGGGATTACTTACGAGCAGTACTTC. Translation gives CASSLVRQGITYEQYF.